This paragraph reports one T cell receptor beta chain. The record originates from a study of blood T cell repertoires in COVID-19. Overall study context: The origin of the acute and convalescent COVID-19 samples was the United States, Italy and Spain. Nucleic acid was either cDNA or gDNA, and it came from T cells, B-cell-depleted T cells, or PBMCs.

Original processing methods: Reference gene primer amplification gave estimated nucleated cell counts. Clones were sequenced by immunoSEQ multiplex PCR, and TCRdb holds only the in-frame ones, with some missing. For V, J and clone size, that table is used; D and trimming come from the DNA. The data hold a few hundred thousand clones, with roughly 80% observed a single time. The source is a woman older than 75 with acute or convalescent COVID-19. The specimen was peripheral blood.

The CDR3 DNA follows: TGTGCCAGCAGCAAAGAGACAGGGGGGAGGTGTGGCTACACCTTC. Encoded protein: CASSKETGGRCGYTF. The rearrangement uses TRBV21-1 and TRBJ1-2; the listed D gene, TRBD1, was not tested against the DNA. TRBV21-1 is marked as a pseudogene. CDR3 size: 15 residues.